This is a list of T cell receptor beta chains from one sample in a study of T cells after posttransplantation cyclophosphamide. Clones were read by immunoSEQ multiplex PCR, and TCRdb kept only the in-frame ones, dropping some. This sample carries fewer than 40,000 clones and no singletons, and about 4.4% goes to the top ten. The source material was PBMCs. Source of these receptors: a woman aged 25 to 39 in good health and a related stem cell transplant donor. Both conserved end residues are part of each CDR3. The D gene is left open where the match is weak. The size of a clone is reported for some rows only, either as once, few or many, or as a class for expanded clones.

TRBJ1-2	-	TRBV12-3/TRBV12-4	many	CASSSRGGYGYTF	TGTGCCAGCAGCTCCCGGGGGGGGTATGGCTACACCTTC
TRBJ2-3	-	TRBV5-1	few	CASSLIADTQYF	TGCGCCAGCAGCTTGATCGCAGATACGCAGTATTTT
TRBJ1-5	TRBD1	TRBV5-1	many	CASSPGQGGQPQHF	TGCGCCAGCAGCCCGGGACAGGGAGGACAGCCCCAGCATTTT
TRBJ2-7	TRBD2	TRBV10-3	many	CAISESTVLFGLAGDEQYF	TGTGCCATCAGTGAGTCAACGGTTCTCTTCGGACTAGCGGGGGACGAGCAGTACTTC
TRBJ1-2	-	TRBV4-3	many	CASSHTTERAGYTF	TGCGCCAGCAGCCACACTACCGAGCGTGCTGGCTACACCTTC
TRBJ1-1	-	TRBV14	many	CASSHLVRGTEAFF	TGTGCCAGCAGCCACCTCGTTCGGGGCACTGAAGCTTTCTTT
TRBJ1-1	-	TRBV6-5	many	CASSYSSTEAFF	TGTGCCAGCAGTTACTCGTCTACTGAAGCTTTCTTT
TRBJ1-2	-	TRBV7-8	many	CASSSSIQSNYGYTF	TGTGCCAGCAGCTCTAGCATACAGTCTAACTATGGCTACACCTTC
TRBJ1-6	-	TRBV6-2/TRBV6-3	many	CASSRQESYNSPLHF	TGTGCCAGCAGCCGACAGGAGAGCTATAATTCACCCCTCCACTTT
TRBJ1-4	-	TRBV16	few	CASSQSGRGQLFF	TGTGCCAGCAGCCAATCGGGGCGGGGGCAACTGTTTTTT
TRBJ2-5	-	TRBV7-7	many	CASALVGGKGETQYF	TGTGCCAGCGCCCTGGTTGGGGGGAAAGGAGAGACCCAGTACTTC
TRBJ1-2	-	TRBV5-6	many	CASSLIYARGYGYTF	TGTGCCAGCAGCTTGATTTATGCCAGGGGATATGGCTACACCTTC
TRBJ2-7	TRBD2	TRBV5-6	many	CASSFLGLAEPYEQYF	TGTGCCAGCAGCTTCCTAGGACTAGCGGAGCCCTACGAGCAGTACTTC
TRBJ1-1	TRBD1	TRBV19	many	CASNGQGASTESFF	TGTGCCAGTAACGGACAGGGGGCTTCAACTGAATCTTTCTTT
TRBJ1-6	TRBD1	TRBV7-9	many	CASSLWTGHNSPLHF	TGTGCCAGCAGCCTCTGGACAGGGCATAATTCACCCCTCCACTTT
TRBJ2-3	TRBD1	TRBV30	-	CAWSRGQGADTQYF	TGTGCCTGGAGTCGGGGACAGGGTGCAGATACGCAGTATTTT
TRBJ1-3	-	TRBV12-3/TRBV12-4	many	CASRQGGGNTIYF	TGTGCCAGCAGACAGGGAGGTGGAAACACCATATATTTT
TRBJ2-5	-	TRBV6-5	few	CASTAPGRAQETQYF	TGTGCCAGCACCGCCCCCGGTAGGGCCCAAGAGACCCAGTACTTC
TRBJ2-1	-	TRBV27	many	CASSPGIYNEQFF	TGTGCCAGCAGTCCAGGGATCTACAATGAGCAGTTCTTC
TRBJ2-1	-	TRBV11-3	few	CASSLDRGEQFF	TGTGCCAGCAGCTTAGATCGCGGAGAGCAGTTCTTC
TRBJ2-7	TRBD1	TRBV9	-	CASSAGTTGGVDEQYF	TGTGCCAGCAGCGCTGGTACGACAGGGGGCGTGGACGAGCAGTACTTC
TRBJ2-3	TRBD2	TRBV7-2	few	CASSYRAGATDTQYF	TGTGCCAGCAGCTACAGAGCGGGGGCGACAGATACGCAGTATTTT
TRBJ2-1	-	TRBV7-3	many	CASSLAPRGTYNEQFF	TGTGCCAGCAGCTTAGCCCCGAGGGGCACCTACAATGAGCAGTTCTTC
TRBJ2-2	-	TRBV10-1	many	CASSDTGHNTGELFF	TGCGCCAGCAGTGATACGGGACACAACACCGGGGAGCTGTTTTTT
TRBJ2-7	TRBD2	TRBV6-5	many	CASSYRRGAYEQYF	TGTGCCAGCAGTTATCGGCGGGGGGCTTACGAGCAGTACTTC
TRBJ2-5	-	TRBV10-1	-	CASSRIEQGPFQETQYF	TGCGCCAGCAGTCGTATAGAACAGGGCCCCTTCCAAGAGACCCAGTACTTC
TRBJ2-7	-	TRBV2	many	CASIVRTPETYF	TGTGCCAGCATAGTAAGGACTCCCGAGACGTACTTC
TRBJ1-1	-	TRBV29-1	few	CSVDGAPRVTEAFF	TGCAGCGTTGATGGGGCACCTAGGGTCACTGAAGCTTTCTTT
TRBJ2-2	TRBD1	TRBV10-3	many	CAIRDRGFGTGELFF	TGTGCCATCAGGGACAGGGGTTTTGGCACCGGGGAGCTGTTTTTT
TRBJ1-2	TRBD1	TRBV12-3/TRBV12-4	few	CASSFGQGWGYTF	TGTGCCAGCAGTTTCGGACAGGGTTGGGGCTACACCTTC
TRBJ1-2	TRBD1	TRBV6-1	few	CASKGSGTGVVGYTF	TGTGCCAGCAAGGGCTCCGGGACAGGGGTAGTAGGCTACACCTTC
TRBJ2-7	TRBD2	TRBV7-2	many	CASSPASGGLYEQYF	TGTGCCAGCAGCCCTGCTAGCGGGGGACTATACGAGCAGTACTTC
TRBJ2-7	-	TRBV7-2	many	CASSSGGGQGPRDYEQYF	TGTGCCAGCAGCTCGGGGGGGGGACAGGGCCCTCGGGACTACGAGCAGTACTTC
TRBJ1-1	-	TRBV6-2/TRBV6-3	many	CASSPISGYRTEAFF	TGTGCCAGCAGTCCCATATCCGGATACAGGACTGAAGCTTTCTTT
TRBJ1-6	-	TRBV19	medium-sized	CASSIGNTGNSPLHF	TGTGCCAGTAGTATAGGAAACACAGGGAATTCACCCCTCCACTTT
TRBJ1-2	-	TRBV19	-	CASSADRNYGYTF	TGTGCCAGTAGTGCAGACAGAAACTATGGCTACACCTTC
TRBJ2-3	-	TRBV6-2/TRBV6-3	many	CASSPYLRQTGTDTQYF	TGTGCCAGCAGTCCTTACCTCCGACAGACGGGCACAGATACGCAGTATTTT
TRBJ1-1	-	TRBV11-3	many	CASSPGRNTEAFF	TGTGCCAGCAGCCCAGGGAGGAACACTGAAGCTTTCTTT
TRBJ2-7	TRBD1	TRBV30	few	CAWSSPTGVYEQYF	TGTGCCTGGAGTTCGCCCACAGGGGTATACGAGCAGTACTTC
TRBJ1-1	TRBD1	TRBV6-2/TRBV6-3	many	CASSRGQGAYQNTEAFF	TGTGCCAGCAGCAGGGGACAGGGGGCTTACCAGAACACTGAAGCTTTCTTT
TRBJ1-1	TRBD1	TRBV9	many	CASSVAGGSLNTEAFF	TGTGCCAGCAGCGTAGCAGGGGGGTCGTTGAACACTGAAGCTTTCTTT
TRBJ2-7	-	TRBV7-6	few	CASSSVNSYEQYF	TGTGCCAGCAGCTCCGTTAACTCCTACGAGCAGTACTTC
TRBJ2-1	TRBD1	TRBV5-1	few	CASSTGAGTGKGNEQFF	TGCGCCAGCAGCACGGGAGCCGGGACAGGGAAGGGGAATGAGCAGTTCTTC
TRBJ2-1	TRBD1	TRBV7-9	-	CASSLAGGRSRNEQFF	TGTGCCAGCAGCTTAGCAGGGGGCAGGTCTCGCAATGAGCAGTTCTTC
TRBJ2-7	-	TRBV5-8	many	CASSTAEQYF	TGTGCCAGCAGTACAGCCGAGCAGTACTTC
TRBJ1-2	TRBD1	TRBV28	many	CASSPPRTGGYTF	TGTGCCAGCAGCCCGCCCCGGACAGGAGGCTACACCTTC
TRBJ1-2	-	TRBV10-3	many	CAIKADTTNYGYTF	TGTGCCATCAAGGCGGACACCACTAACTATGGCTACACCTTC
TRBJ1-2	TRBD1	TRBV5-6	-	CASSLVGTGGVYGYTF	TGTGCCAGCAGCTTGGTTGGGACAGGGGGCGTCTATGGCTACACCTTC
TRBJ2-7	TRBD2	TRBV15	many	CATSRDPGLAGGEQYF	TGTGCCACCAGCAGAGATCCCGGTCTAGCGGGTGGCGAGCAGTACTTC
TRBJ2-1	TRBD2	TRBV7-2	few	CASSFPLAGANEQFF	TGTGCCAGCAGCTTCCCCTTAGCGGGGGCCAATGAGCAGTTCTTC
TRBJ2-5	-	TRBV6-1	few	CASSGTGRETQYF	TGTGCCAGCAGTGGTACCGGTCGGGAGACCCAGTACTTC
TRBJ1-4	-	TRBV7-2	many	CASSIQGFGEKLFF	TGTGCCAGCAGCATACAGGGCTTCGGTGAAAAACTGTTTTTT
TRBJ2-3	TRBD2	TRBV6-4	many	CASSENGGSTDTQYF	TGTGCCAGCAGTGAGAACGGGGGGAGCACAGATACGCAGTATTTT
TRBJ2-5	TRBD2	TRBV4-2	-	CASSQATSGGGSETQYF	TGTGCCAGCAGCCAAGCGACTAGCGGGGGGGGGAGCGAGACCCAGTACTTC
TRBJ1-4	-	TRBV28	many	CASSLIGGRNEKLFF	TGTGCCAGCAGTTTAATCGGGGGGAGGAATGAAAAACTGTTTTTT
TRBJ1-6	TRBD1	TRBV11-1	few	CASSLNRGGSPLHF	TGTGCCAGCAGCTTAAACAGGGGAGGCTCACCCCTCCACTTT
TRBJ2-5	TRBD1	TRBV7-2	few	CASSLVWTGVETQYF	TGTGCCAGCAGCTTAGTCTGGACAGGGGTCGAGACCCAGTACTTC
TRBJ1-2	TRBD1	TRBV4-2	-	CASSQGAGTGTYGYTF	TGTGCCAGCAGCCAAGGGGCCGGGACAGGGACCTATGGCTACACCTTC
TRBJ1-2	-	TRBV27	-	CASSPQGVNYGYTF	TGTGCCAGCAGTCCACAGGGAGTTAACTATGGCTACACCTTC